This TCR beta chain was sequenced for a study of radiation and T cells in renal cell carcinoma. The V end lost 0 bases, the J end lost 3 bases, and 8 bases lay between the germline ends. Per the germline V gene, CDR1 is ENHRY and CDR2 is SYGVKD. The CDR3 is 14 residues long. Overall study results and limits: Top tumor clonotypes rose in blood 2 weeks post-radiation, then contracted. Pretreatment tumor biopsies were lacking, so baseline clonotypes are unknown.

The assay was immunoSEQ multiplex PCR, and TCRdb's table has in-frame clones only and misses some. The sample gives just under 150,000 clones, about 86% of which show up once; roughly 17% is in the top ten. The sample holds one count of this clone. Its antigen is currently unknown. Regarding time point: blood 4 weeks post-SBRT, at nephrectomy. The treatment is: 15 Gy SBRT to primary tumor, nephrectomy 4 weeks later. Nephrectomy followed 15 Gy stereotactic body radiation by 4 weeks. After SBRT, blood was collected at 2 and 4 weeks, plus baseline. V gene TRBV10-3 combines with J gene TRBJ2-5, with D unresolved. Source: blood, taken from a patient whose treatment included radiotherapy and nephrectomy. This sequence originates from a woman aged 45 to 65 with renal cell carcinoma. Written as DNA, the CDR3 is TGTGCCATCAGTGAGTCGAGCAGAGAAGAGACCCAGTACTTC. The encoded protein is CAISESSREETQYF.